This T cell receptor beta chain was profiled in a study of T cell responses to AZD1222 COVID-19 vaccine. Study results and limitations: Across spike, vaccine-associated CD4 TCRs were found, dominant at 160-218 and 743-854. Repertoire sampling occurred only after the peak T cell response. The study identified only 6 or 7 AZD1222 recipients as seropositive at baseline. Spike-specific TCR depth and breadth grew after two AZD1222 doses.

For this clone: Its antigen is not identified.

Germline loops: CDR1 LGHNA, CDR2 YNFKEQ. This CDR3 is 17 amino acids long. V lost 3 bases to trimming and J lost 0 bases; unmatched junction nucleotides: 11. Sequencing used immunoSEQ multiplex PCR; TCRdb keeps in-frame clones, though not all of them. Here the sample spans 100,000 to 150,000 clones, roughly nine tenths being singletons. The sample consisted of peripheral blood, taken on day 0 of AZD1222 vaccination. The chain is built from TRBV4-2 and TRBJ2-7, with TRBD1 matching 7 bases. This clonotype was obtained from an adult in good health. CDR3 coding DNA: TGTGCCAGCAGCCAGACCACCAGGGGGACCTACTCCTACGAGCAGTACTTC. Translated: CASSQTTRGTYSYEQYF.